This T cell receptor beta chain was identified in a study of regulatory T cells in long-lasting Graves disease. The time point: newly diagnosed GD, antithyroid drugs for less than 3 months. Scientists built the TCR library using RNA that was extracted from PBMCs. Germline CDR1 is SGHTA and CDR2 is FQGNSA. The CDR3 contains 14 residues. The V and J ends lost 0 bases and 5 bases, in that order; junction bases with no gene match: 2. This clonotype was counted many times. iRepertoire HTBI primers and Arm-PCR of CDR3 regions built TCR beta libraries. TCRdb re-called the multiplex PCR reads through MiXCR, storing one row per CDR3 protein. The table has approximately 460,000 distinct CDR3 sequences, around 17% seen once. This sample was also put to use in a study of T cells in Graves' hyperthyroidism and ophthalmopathy. This second study says: TCR CDR3 underwent first-round RT-PCR with the HTBI primer set.

Sequences were derived from peripheral blood mononuclear cells (PBMCs), sampled at new diagnosis, from a patient treated with antithyroid drugs. The sequence was obtained from a woman in her twenties or thirties with Graves disease. This chain connects TRBV7-2 to TRBJ2-5; TRBD2 matches at 8 bases. The CDR3 bases are TGTGCCAGCAGCTTAGCCCCGGGAGGGGAGACCCAGTACTTC. Its translation is CASSLAPGGETQYF.